The clone carrying this T cell receptor (beta chain) was picked up a small number of times. What it recognizes is unknown. The protocol was immunoSEQ multiplex PCR, while the TCRdb copy is restricted to in-frame clones and leaves out a portion. Here the sample spans some 50,000 clones, roughly 87% being singletons. Time point indicated: late/post reinfection, 12 to 24 weeks after detection. No in vitro expansion preceded TCR sequencing of the sorted cells. Donors were people who inject drugs in the Montreal HEPCO cohort. At all three reinfection time points, viable CD3+ CD8+ CD45RO- cells from a couple of donors served as controls. The data were obtained in a study of memory CD8 T cells in hepatitis C reinfection. Study context: Late or post reinfection samples were taken 12 to 24 weeks after detection.

Trimming left V 0 bases short and J 5 bases short, with 19 bases between. Germline V gene data show CDR1 as LGHNA and CDR2 as YSLEER. This CDR3 is built from 17 residues. General study points: Only a handful of donors prevented definitive conclusions about public clonotypes.

The sequence was collected from a man aged 18-30 years with hepatitis C virus infection. This chain uses TRBV4-3 with TRBJ1-1; a possible D gene is TRBD1 (5 bases). The source material was naive CD8+ T cells sorted from blood. CDR3 region: CASSQDTSRVVGTEAFF. For the CDR3, the DNA is TGCGCCAGCAGCCAAGATACGTCCAGGGTAGTAGGGACTGAAGCTTTCTTT.